This passage covers 30 T cell receptor beta chains from one sample sequenced in a study of cytomegalovirus exposure and HLA in healthy donors. Both 60 Vbeta primers and 13 Jbeta primers went into the PCR. Here immunoSEQ multiplex PCR was the method, and the copy in TCRdb shows in-frame clones only, minus some. The sample consists of 130,000 to 150,000 clones, roughly 65% of them appearing once. The sequenced material came from PBMCs. The source is a man in his sixties in good health and CMV-seronegative.

V gene TRBV5-4 combines with J gene TRBJ2-7; 10 nucleotides match TRBD1. The CDR3 consists of 16 residues. Germline V gene lookup returns CDR1 SGHNT and CDR2 YYREEE (reference sequence). V lost 0 bases, J lost 3 bases, and 6 bases stayed unmatched. The CDR3 bases are TGTGCCAGCAGCTTGGGGGGACAGGGGACGGGCTACGAGCAGTACTTC. It specifies CASSLGGQGTGYEQYF.

This clone turned up a few times. The chain carries TRBV4-3 and TRBJ1-1, with D tentatively TRBD1 (6 bases). The CDR3 is made up of 13 amino acids. V lost 1 base and J 3 bases, leaving 6 bases between the germline ends. Germline V gives CDR1 LGHNA, CDR2 YSLEER. The CDR3: CASSQAGDTEAFF. The CDR3 DNA reads TGCGCCAGCAGCCAAGCAGGGGACACTGAAGCTTTCTTT.

This clone has a handful of counts. J is TRBJ2-7 and V is TRBV5-6; possibly TRBD2 for D (5 bases). Germline V gives CDR1 SGHDT, CDR2 YYEEEE. V was pared by 4 bases and J by 7 bases, with 9 bases between. CDR3 length: 11 amino acids. For the CDR3, the DNA is TGTGCCAGCAGCCTAACGGGGGAGCAGTACTTC. It codes for CASSLTGEQYF.

This clone was counted once. In DNA form, the CDR3 reads TGTGCCAGCAGCCTAGAGGGTCCCCCGGGGGACACTGAAGCTTTCTTT. This translates into CASSLEGPPGDTEAFF. The V gene is TRBV28, the J gene TRBJ1-1; possibly TRBD1 for D (5 bases). Germline values: CDR1 MDHEN, CDR2 SYDVKM. This CDR3 contains 16 residues. The germline V and J ends were trimmed by 6 bases and 3 bases, with 20 bases remaining between them.

The genes are TRBV5-4 and TRBJ1-1; D possibly corresponds to TRBD1 (5 bases). CDR1 and CDR2 from the germline V gene are SGHNT and YYREEE (reference sequence). The CDR3 is 17 residues long. Deletions cut 1 base from V and 0 bases from J, with 16 bases between. The CDR3 protein is CASSLIGRAGMNTEAFF. CDR3 bases: TGTGCCAGCAGCTTGATTGGCAGGGCGGGGATGAACACTGAAGCTTTCTTT.

V gene TRBV4-3 combines with J gene TRBJ2-7; D is perhaps TRBD2 (7 bases). This CDR3 comprises 18 residues. V was pared by 0 bases and J by 0 bases, with 18 bases between. Per the germline V gene, CDR1 is LGHNA and CDR2 is YSLEER. CDR3 region: CASSQDPRPGGNSYEQYF. CDR3 sequence (DNA): TGCGCCAGCAGCCAAGATCCAAGACCGGGGGGCAACTCCTACGAGCAGTACTTC.

This clone was recorded once. This chain joins TRBV6-5 and TRBJ1-1; 7 positions agree with TRBD1. Unmatched junction bases numbered 10, after V lost 5 bases and J lost 4 bases. Germline CDR1 MNHEY, CDR2 SVGAGI. The CDR3 loop spans 15 amino acids. The CDR3 loop is CASSLRQGYGTEAFF. Written as DNA, the CDR3 is TGTGCCAGCAGTCTCAGACAGGGCTACGGCACTGAAGCTTTCTTT.

V usage is TRBV5-1 and J usage is TRBJ1-1, with D unclear. The CDR3 has 14 residues. Germline CDR1 and CDR2: SGHRS and YFSETQ. Deletions cut 9 bases from V and 1 base from J, with 16 bases between. The CDR3 nucleotides read TGCGCCACTATGAGGGCTCCCGGGAACACTGAAGCTTTCTTT. This sequence encodes CATMRAPGNTEAFF.

This clone was detected only a few times. V and J are TRBV2 and TRBJ2-3; 12 bases align to TRBD2. CDR3 length equals 14 residues. The germline V gene has CDR1 SNHLY and CDR2 FYNNEI. J was trimmed by 4 bases and V by 6 bases; bases with no gene match: 2. In DNA, the CDR3 is TGTGCCAGCAGACTAGCGGGAGGAGCAGATACGCAGTATTTT. This translates into CASRLAGGADTQYF.

The V gene is TRBV13, the J gene TRBJ2-7, with TRBD1 matching 8 bases. CDR1 and CDR2 (germline): PRHDT, FYEKMQ (reference sequence). The CDR3 contains 14 residues. The J segment lost 3 bases and the V segment lost 4 bases, leaving 5 bases of the junction unmatched. This chain's CDR3 is CASSSQGADYEQYF. The CDR3 nucleotides are TGTGCCAGCAGCTCGCAGGGGGCTGACTACGAGCAGTACTTC.

The chain links TRBV6-6 to TRBJ1-4; a possible D gene is TRBD1 (5 bases). The CDR3 loop spans 14 amino acids. Germline CDR1 is MNHNY and CDR2 is SVGAGI (reference sequence). The V end lost 6 bases, the J end lost 6 bases, and 14 bases lay between the germline ends. The CDR3 DNA sequence: TGTGCCAGCAGGATACAGGAGATCGATGAAAAACTGTTTTTT. Residues: CASRIQEIDEKLFF.

The chain links TRBV5-1 to TRBJ2-7; TRBD2 agrees at 11 bases. CDR3 size: 15 residues. In germline, CDR1 is SGHRS, CDR2 YFSETQ. V lost 3 bases and J lost 2; bases outside the gene matches: 4. CDR3 region: CASSSSTSGTYEQYF. In DNA, the CDR3 is TGCGCCAGCAGCTCCTCGACTAGCGGGACCTACGAGCAGTACTTC.

The table lists this clone with a few counts. The V gene is TRBV9, the J gene TRBJ2-1; 9 nucleotides match TRBD2. The trim removed 2 bases at V and 4 bases at J, leaving 7 bases unmatched. The length of the CDR3 is 16 residues. Looked up from germline, CDR1 is SGDLS and CDR2 is YYNGEE. The CDR3 reads CASSVDSGRAYNEQFF. CDR3 coding DNA: TGTGCCAGCAGCGTCGATAGCGGGAGAGCGTACAATGAGCAGTTCTTC.

This clone was observed a handful of times. This chain links TRBV2 with TRBJ1-5; 7 bases match TRBD1. The V gene's germline CDR1 is SNHLY and CDR2 FYNNEI. V lost 6 bases and J lost 7; bases outside the gene matches: 9. The CDR3 totals 14 residues. The CDR3 DNA sequence: TGTGCCAGCAGCCCCGGGACAGCGCCCCAGCCCCAGCATTTT. Encoded protein: CASSPGTAPQPQHF.

This sequence joins TRBV5-4 and TRBJ2-7; D not resolved. The CDR3 is 12 residues long. The V gene lost 2 bases and the J gene lost 6 bases, with 9 bases spanning the gap. In germline, CDR1 is SGHNT, CDR2 YYREEE (reference sequence). This CDR3 is CASSLDSAEQYF. The DNA of the CDR3 is TGTGCCAGCAGCTTAGACTCTGCCGAGCAGTACTTC. Variable domain in full (rest from reference TRBV5-4 and TRBJ2-7): ETGVTQSPTHLIKTRGQQVTLRCSSQSGHNTVSWYQQALGQGPQFIFQYYREEENGRGNFPPRFSGLQFPNYSSELNVNALELDDSALYLCASSLDSAEQYFGPGTRLTVT.

V usage is TRBV9 and J usage is TRBJ2-1; the match to TRBD2 covers 9 bases. Germline-derived CDR1 and CDR2 are SGDLS and YYNGEE. There are 17 residues in the CDR3. V trimming: 0 bases; J trimming: 4 bases; junction bases outside the gene matches: 8. The CDR3 DNA reads TGTGCCAGCAGCGTAGATTGGACTAGCGCCTTATACAATGAGCAGTTCTTC. Its translation is CASSVDWTSALYNEQFF.

The chain employs TRBV7-2 and TRBJ2-7, with 13 positions matching TRBD2. CDR1 SGHTA and CDR2 FQGNSA come from the germline V gene. The CDR3 is 15 amino acids. V shed 5 bases, J shed 6 bases, and the junction held 7 bases outside the gene matches. CDR3 DNA: TGTGCCAGCAGCCCAACTAGCGGGAGGGCCGGCGAGCAGTACTTC. Translating gives CASSPTSGRAGEQYF.

The chain employs TRBV7-8 and TRBJ2-7, with 10 positions matching TRBD2. The V segment lost 4 bases and the J segment 1 base; nucleotides outside the gene matches: 7. The CDR3 has 16 amino acids. Germline CDR1 SGHVS, CDR2 FQNEAQ. CDR3 sequence (DNA): TGTGCCAGCAGCTACCCGTCTAGCGGGAGTTCCTACGAGCAGTACTTC. Translating it yields CASSYPSSGSSYEQYF.

The CDR3 DNA is TGTGCCTGGATAGGACAGGCCGGTGGCTCCTACAATGAGCAGTTCTTC. This codes for CAWIGQAGGSYNEQFF. The chain couples TRBV30 to TRBJ2-1; 7 bases fit TRBD1. In germline, CDR1 is GTSNPN, CDR2 SVGIG (reference sequence). Trimming cost V 4 bases and J 0 bases; bases outside gene matches: 9. The CDR3 runs to 16 residues.

In the case of this clone: In the same sample, other DNA sequences code for this CDR3. This rearrangement joins TRBV15 to TRBJ2-3; 7 bases map to TRBD2. CDR3 length equals 16 residues. The germline V gene has CDR1 LNHNV and CDR2 YYDKDF (reference sequence). V shed 1 base and J 1 base; nucleotides not matched to a gene: 5. CDR3 sequence: CATSRVGGGGTDTQYF. The DNA for the CDR3 is TGTGCCACCAGCAGAGTTGGGGGGGGAGGCACAGATACGCAGTATTTT.

The chain carries TRBV19 and TRBJ2-7; a weak D match, TRBD1 (5 bases). The V end lost 4 bases, the J end lost 7 bases, and 17 bases lay between the germline ends. From germline, CDR1 is LNHDA and CDR2 SQIVND (reference sequence). This CDR3 is built from 14 residues. The CDR3 here is CASSNLPGNGEQYF. In DNA form, the CDR3 reads TGTGCCAGTAGTAACCTCCCAGGGAATGGAGAGCAGTACTTC. Drawing the rest from reference TRBV19 and TRBJ2-7, the complete variable domain is DGGITQSPKYLFRKEGQNVTLSCEQNLNHDAMYWYRQDPGQGLRLIYYSQIVNDFQKGDIAEGYSVSREKKESFPLTVTSAQKNPTAFYLCASSNLPGNGEQYFGPGTRLTVT.

This clone was seen a few times. The V and J genes are TRBV6-1 and TRBJ1-1; tentatively, D is TRBD1 (5 bases). The germline CDR1 and CDR2 sequences are MNHNS and SASEGT. Trimming shortened V by 3 bases and J by 3 bases, and 20 bases separated the two germline ends. This CDR3 spans 17 amino acids. The CDR3 nucleotides are TGTGCCAGCAGTGATAGCCAGGGCCGATTTACAGACACTGAAGCTTTCTTT. This translates into CASSDSQGRFTDTEAFF.

This clone was counted between two and nine times. The chain couples TRBV7-9 to TRBJ1-4, with D maybe TRBD1 (6 bases). Trimming left V 4 bases short and J 2 bases short, with 11 bases between. The length of the CDR3 is 15 residues. The germline V gene has CDR1 SEHNR and CDR2 FQNEAQ (reference sequence). The CDR3 region is CASSYGTGTNEKLFF. The CDR3 bases are TGTGCCAGCAGCTACGGCACAGGGACTAATGAAAAACTGTTTTTT.

This clone turned up a few times. This chain uses TRBV7-2 with TRBJ2-7; 10 bases match TRBD2. Trimming cost V 8 bases and J 3 bases; bases outside gene matches: 4. Germline V lookup: CDR1 SGHTA, CDR2 FQGNSA. This CDR3 is built from 13 residues. CDR3 loop: CASGTSDHYEQYF. CDR3 sequence (DNA): TGTGCCAGCGGGACTAGCGATCACTACGAGCAGTACTTC.

A word on this clone: The germline gene is not matched at one end of the junction; a read error may be the cause. This same CDR3 is encoded by further DNA sequences in the sample. V and J are TRBV6-1 and TRBJ2-7, with D tentatively TRBD1 (6 bases). The CDR3 length is 13 residues. Germline V gives CDR1 MNHNS, CDR2 SASEGT. CDR3 loop: CASSQGHSYEQYF. In DNA, the CDR3 is TGTGCCAGCAGCCAGGGGCACTCCTATGAGCAGTACTTC.

CDR3 in amino acids: CASAKVTRDSQETQYF. CDR3 nucleotides: TGTGCCAGCGCCAAGGTAACCCGGGACTCCCAAGAGACCCAGTACTTC. The chain joins TRBV5-4 to TRBJ2-5, with D perhaps matching TRBD2 (6 bases). Germline loops: CDR1 SGHNT, CDR2 YYREEE (reference sequence). CDR3 length: 16 amino acids. V was trimmed by 7 bases and J by 1 base, leaving 20 bases between them.

This clone was counted between two and nine times. V is TRBV19 and J is TRBJ2-1, with TRBD1 identical over 9 bases. In germline, CDR1 is LNHDA, CDR2 SQIVND (reference sequence). V lost 7 bases and J lost 0; bases outside the gene matches: 4. The CDR3 totals 15 residues. This CDR3 is CASTLTGGSYNEQFF. In DNA form, the CDR3 reads TGTGCCAGTACCTTGACAGGGGGCTCCTACAATGAGCAGTTCTTC.

The gene calls are TRBV5-5 and TRBJ2-1; unclear D gene. The CDR3 has 15 amino acids. Germline CDR1 and CDR2: SGHKS and YYEKEE (reference sequence). The ends were cut back, 0 bases at V and 0 bases at J, with 7 bases in the middle. In DNA form, the CDR3 reads TGTGCCAGCAGCTTGGATGGCGGCTCCTACAATGAGCAGTTCTTC. Protein: CASSLDGGSYNEQFF.

The V gene is TRBV5-6, the J gene TRBJ1-1; D is ambiguous. V lost 4 bases, J lost 0 bases, and 16 bases lay in between. Per germline, CDR1 SGHDT and CDR2 YYEEEE. The CDR3 has 16 amino acids. CDR3 sequence reads: CASSPVAGRVNTEAFF. CDR3 in DNA: TGTGCCAGCAGCCCGGTTGCGGGGAGAGTGAACACTGAAGCTTTCTTT.

The chain links TRBV19 to TRBJ1-5; tentatively, D is TRBD1 (6 bases). Germline CDR1 and CDR2: LNHDA and SQIVND (reference sequence). The ends were cut back, 8 bases at V and 0 bases at J, with 20 bases in the middle. The CDR3 is made up of 17 amino acids. This chain's CDR3 is CASSVAARGFSNQPQHF. The CDR3 DNA reads TGTGCCAGTTCCGTTGCCGCCAGGGGATTTAGCAATCAGCCCCAGCATTTT.